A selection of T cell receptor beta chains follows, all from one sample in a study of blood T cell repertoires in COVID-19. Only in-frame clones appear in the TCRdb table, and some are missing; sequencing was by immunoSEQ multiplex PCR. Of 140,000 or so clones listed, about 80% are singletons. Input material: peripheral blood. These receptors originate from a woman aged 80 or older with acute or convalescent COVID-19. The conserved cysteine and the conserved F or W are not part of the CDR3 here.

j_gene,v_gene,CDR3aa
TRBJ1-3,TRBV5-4,ASSLVAGGLSSGNTIY
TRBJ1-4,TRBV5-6,ASSPGTRGEKLF
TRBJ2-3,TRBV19,ASSSVAESTDTQY
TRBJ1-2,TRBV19,ASSIGDSYGYT
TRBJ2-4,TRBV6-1,ASSAGQGRGAKNIQY
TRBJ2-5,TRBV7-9,ASSLTRGMETQY
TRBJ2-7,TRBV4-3,ASSQGARSYEQY
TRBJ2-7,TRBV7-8,ASSLVRTGHSEQY
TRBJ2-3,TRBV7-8,ASSLESFGSGGLDTQY
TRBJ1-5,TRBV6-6,ASSYSIGNQPQH
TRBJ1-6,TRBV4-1,ASSQGTGNNSPLH
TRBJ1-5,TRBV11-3,AAVAFNHQPQH
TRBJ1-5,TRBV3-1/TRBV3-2,ASSSQGNQPQH
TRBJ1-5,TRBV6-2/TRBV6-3,ASSRPDWGGGSQPQH
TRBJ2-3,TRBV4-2,ASSHQRGEGTDTQY
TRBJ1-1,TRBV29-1,SVDPSRKSNTEAF
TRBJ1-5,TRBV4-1,ASSQEQGDNQPQH
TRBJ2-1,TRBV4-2,ASSLSGGPTYNEQF
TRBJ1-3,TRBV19,ATRTGGNTIY
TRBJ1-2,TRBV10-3,AISESQGYYGYT
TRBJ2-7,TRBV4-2,ASSQGGQGIAQY
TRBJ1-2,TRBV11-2,ASSARNYGYT
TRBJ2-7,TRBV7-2,ASSPGPGTAYEQY
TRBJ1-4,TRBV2,ATRELATNEKLF
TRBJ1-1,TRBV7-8,ASSQGHMNTEAF
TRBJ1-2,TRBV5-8,ASSLVGGGYT
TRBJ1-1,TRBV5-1,ASTFTGTGEKAF